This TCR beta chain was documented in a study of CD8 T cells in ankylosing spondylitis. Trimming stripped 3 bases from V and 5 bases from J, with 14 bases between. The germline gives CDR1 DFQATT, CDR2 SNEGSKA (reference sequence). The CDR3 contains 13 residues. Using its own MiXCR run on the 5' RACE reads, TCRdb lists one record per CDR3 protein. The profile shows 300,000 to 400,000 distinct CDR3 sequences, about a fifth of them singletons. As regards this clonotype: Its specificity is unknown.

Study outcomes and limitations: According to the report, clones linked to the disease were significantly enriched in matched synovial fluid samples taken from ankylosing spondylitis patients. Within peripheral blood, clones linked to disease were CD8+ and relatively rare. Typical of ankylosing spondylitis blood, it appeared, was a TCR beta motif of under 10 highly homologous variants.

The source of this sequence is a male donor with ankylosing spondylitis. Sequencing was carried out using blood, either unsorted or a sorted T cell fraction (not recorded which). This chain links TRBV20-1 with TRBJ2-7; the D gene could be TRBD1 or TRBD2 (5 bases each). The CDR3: CSASPGPGDEQYF. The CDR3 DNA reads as TGCAGTGCTAGCCCGGGACCCGGGGACGAGCAGTACTTC.